The next 6 T cell receptor beta chains were all read from a single sample in a study of vaccination and CD4 T cells after COVID-19. Documented treatment: roughly 10-day PBMC culture with coronavirus spike peptide pools or control peptides (ViraFEST assay). Pre-COVID-19 pandemic sampling (2011-2018) yielded the unexposed donor's CD4+ T cells. An Oncomine TCR Beta short-read assay was used to sequence the DNA from cultured CD4+ T cells. Genomic DNA was taken out of cultured CD4+ T cells by extraction. MiXCR was run by TCRdb on the PCR reads, yielding one entry per CDR3 protein. The sample gives some 10,000 distinct CDR3 sequences, about two fifths of which show up once; more than 14% is in the top ten. No antigens are known for them. Sequenced sample: CD4+ T cells from blood, cultured in vitro. These receptor sequences come from a human donor in good health.

This clonotype has a handful of counts. This chain uses TRBV5-4 with TRBJ1-6; D is unclear. The V and J ends lost 0 bases and 6 bases respectively, with 7 bases between them. The CDR3 spans 14 residues. CDR1 and CDR2 (germline): SGHNT, YYREEE (reference sequence). This CDR3 is CASSLGQANSPLHF. In DNA, the CDR3 is TGTGCCAGCAGCTTGGGGCAGGCTAATTCACCCCTCCACTTT.

This clonotype was seen more than once but under ten times. This chain links TRBV15 with TRBJ2-7; TRBD1 matches 9 bases. The V gene end was trimmed by 2 bases and the J gene end by 2 bases; junction bases not matched to a gene: 4. In germline, CDR1 is LNHNV, CDR2 YYDKDF (reference sequence). CDR3 length equals 15 residues. CDR3 nucleotides: TGTGCCACCAGCAGACAGGGACAGGGAACCTACGAGCAGTACTTC. Amino acid sequence: CATSRQGQGTYEQYF.

The rearrangement links TRBV7-8 to TRBJ2-2, with 11 positions matching TRBD2. Trimming took 5 bases from V and 6 from J; bases not matched to a gene: 14. The CDR3 length is 18 residues. CDR1 and CDR2 (germline): SGHVS, FQNEAQ. CDR3 DNA sequence: TGTGCCAGCAGCCTTAGGGCATTAGCGGGAGGGCCGCCCGGGGAGCTGTTTTTT. Translated: CASSLRALAGGPPGELFF.

The rearrangement links TRBV24-1 to TRBJ2-2; the D is unclear. Trimming shortened V by 0 bases and J by 3 bases, and 10 bases separated the two germline ends. The CDR3 totals 16 residues. Germline loops: CDR1 KGHDR, CDR2 SFDVKD. CDR3 loop: CATSDLSDGDTGELFF. CDR3 nucleotide sequence: TGTGCCACCAGTGATTTGTCAGACGGTGACACCGGGGAGCTGTTTTTT.

The sample holds a few counts of this clonotype. The rearrangement joins TRBV7-2 to TRBJ1-5; D is possibly TRBD1 (6 bases). The CDR3 length is 14 residues. Trimming took 5 bases from V and 9 from J, leaving 17 bases between them. Germline V gene sequence: CDR1 SGHTA, CDR2 FQGNSA. The CDR3 protein is CASSPTQGLGPQHF. The CDR3 DNA is TGTGCCAGCAGCCCCACACAGGGATTGGGGCCCCAGCATTTT.

This chain joins TRBV6-5 and TRBJ2-7, with 7 bases matching TRBD2. J was trimmed by 9 bases and V by 0 bases; bases with no gene match: 11. Per germline, CDR1 MNHEY and CDR2 SVGAGI. The CDR3 extends over 15 amino acids. Here the CDR3 DNA reads TGTGCCAGCAGTTACTCGTTTCTAGCGGACTCCGCGCAGTACTTC. Amino acid sequence: CASSYSFLADSAQYF.